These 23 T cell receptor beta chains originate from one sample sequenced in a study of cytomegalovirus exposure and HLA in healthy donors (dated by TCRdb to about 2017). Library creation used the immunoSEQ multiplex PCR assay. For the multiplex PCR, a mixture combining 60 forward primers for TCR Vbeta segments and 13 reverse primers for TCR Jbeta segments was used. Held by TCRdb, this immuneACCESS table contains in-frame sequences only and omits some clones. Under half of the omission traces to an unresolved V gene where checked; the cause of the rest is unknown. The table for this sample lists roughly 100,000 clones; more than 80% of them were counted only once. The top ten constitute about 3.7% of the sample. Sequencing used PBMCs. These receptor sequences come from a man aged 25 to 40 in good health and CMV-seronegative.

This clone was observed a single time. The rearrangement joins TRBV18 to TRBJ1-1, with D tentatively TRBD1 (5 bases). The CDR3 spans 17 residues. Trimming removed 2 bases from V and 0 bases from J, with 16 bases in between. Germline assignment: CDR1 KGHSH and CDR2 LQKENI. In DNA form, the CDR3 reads TGTGCCAGCTCACCAACGCAACGAAGGGGCCTGAACACTGAAGCTTTCTTT. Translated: CASSPTQRRGLNTEAFF.

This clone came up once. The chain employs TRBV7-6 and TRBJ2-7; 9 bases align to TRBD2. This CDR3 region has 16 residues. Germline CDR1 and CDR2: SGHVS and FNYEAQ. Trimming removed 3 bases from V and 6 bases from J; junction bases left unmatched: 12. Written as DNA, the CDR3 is TGTGCCAGCAGCTTTGGGGGCGGGACTAGCTCTGGCGAGCAGTACTTC. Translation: CASSFGGGTSSGEQYF. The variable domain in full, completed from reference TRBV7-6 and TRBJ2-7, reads GAGVSQSPRYKVTKRGQDVALRCDPISGHVSLYWYRQALGQGPEFLTYFNYEAQQDKSGLPNDRFSAERPEGSISTLTIQRTEQRDSAMYRCASSFGGGTSSGEQYFGPGTRLTVT.

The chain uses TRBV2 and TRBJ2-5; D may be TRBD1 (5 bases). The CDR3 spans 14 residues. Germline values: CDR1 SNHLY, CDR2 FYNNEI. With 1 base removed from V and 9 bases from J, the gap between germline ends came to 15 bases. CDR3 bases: TGTGCCAGCAGTGAAGGGGCAGGGCCGATGGCCCAGTACTTC. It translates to CASSEGAGPMAQYF.

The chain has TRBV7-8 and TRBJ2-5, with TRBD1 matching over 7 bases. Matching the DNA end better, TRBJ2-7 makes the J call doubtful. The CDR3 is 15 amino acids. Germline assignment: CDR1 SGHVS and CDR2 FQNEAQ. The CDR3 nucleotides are TGTGCCAGCAGGCCATCCCCGACAGGGAGCTACGAGCAGTACTTC. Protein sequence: CASRPSPTGSYEQYF.

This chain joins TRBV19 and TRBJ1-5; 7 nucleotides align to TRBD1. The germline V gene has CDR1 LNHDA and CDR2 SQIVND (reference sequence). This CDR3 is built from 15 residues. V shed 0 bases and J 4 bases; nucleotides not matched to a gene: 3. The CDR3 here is CASSIDRQGNQPQHF. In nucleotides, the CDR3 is TGTGCCAGTAGTATAGATCGACAGGGAAATCAGCCCCAGCATTTT.

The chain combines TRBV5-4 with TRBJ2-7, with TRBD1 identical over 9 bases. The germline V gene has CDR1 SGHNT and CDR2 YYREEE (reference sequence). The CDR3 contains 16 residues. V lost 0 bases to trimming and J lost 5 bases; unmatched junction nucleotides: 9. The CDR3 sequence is CASSLDGDRVRHEQYF. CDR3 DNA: TGTGCCAGCAGCTTGGACGGGGACAGGGTCCGTCACGAGCAGTACTTC. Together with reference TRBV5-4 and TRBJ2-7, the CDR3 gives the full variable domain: ETGVTQSPTHLIKTRGQQVTLRCSSQSGHNTVSWYQQALGQGPQFIFQYYREEENGRGNFPPRFSGLQFPNYSSELNVNALELDDSALYLCASSLDGDRVRHEQYFGPGTRLTVT.

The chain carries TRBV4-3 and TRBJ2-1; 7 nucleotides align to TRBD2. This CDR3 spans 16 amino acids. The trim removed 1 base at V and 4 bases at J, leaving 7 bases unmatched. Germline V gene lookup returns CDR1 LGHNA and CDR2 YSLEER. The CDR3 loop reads CASSQGFLAVYNEQFF. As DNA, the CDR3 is TGCGCCAGCAGCCAAGGATTTCTAGCGGTTTACAATGAGCAGTTCTTC.

CDR3 sequence: CAWSSGEIDGYTF. The CDR3 DNA reads TGTGCCTGGAGCTCAGGGGAGATTGATGGCTACACCTTC. The chain uses TRBV30 and TRBJ1-2; D is perhaps TRBD1 (6 bases). The germline V and J ends were trimmed by 3 bases and 6 bases, with 14 bases remaining between them. Germline V gives CDR1 GTSNPN, CDR2 SVGIG (reference sequence). This CDR3 has 13 residues. The variable domain in full, completed from reference TRBV30 and TRBJ1-2, reads SQTIHQWPATLVQPVGSPLSLECTVEGTSNPNLYWYRQAAGRGLQLLFYSVGIGQISSEVPQNLSASRPQDRQFILSSKKLLLSDSGFYLCAWSSGEIDGYTFGSGTRLTVV.

The DNA of the CDR3 is TGTGCCTGGAGCCCGGGACAAATGTACCTCGGGAGCACAGATACGCAGTATTTT. Encoded protein: CAWSPGQMYLGSTDTQYF. The chain is built from TRBV30 and TRBJ2-3; the D gene is possibly TRBD1 (6 bases). The CDR3 extends over 18 amino acids. V lost 3 bases to trimming and J lost 0 bases, with 22 bases between them. Germline loops: CDR1 GTSNPN, CDR2 SVGIG (reference sequence).

The CDR3: CASRTTGVAKNIQYF. In nucleotides, the CDR3 is TGTGCCAGCAGGACGACAGGGGTAGCCAAAAACATTCAGTACTTC. The rearrangement links TRBV6-5 to TRBJ2-4; 8 bases map to TRBD1. The length of the CDR3 is 15 residues. Germline-derived CDR1 and CDR2 are MNHEY and SVGAGI. The trim removed 6 bases at V and 0 bases at J, leaving 4 bases unmatched.

The CDR3 DNA reads TGTGCCAGCAGTGAACAATTGAGCAATCAGCCCCAGCATTTT. This gives the protein CASSEQLSNQPQHF. The J gene is TRBJ1-5, the V gene TRBV6-1; D not certain. Between the trimmed V and J ends, which lost 2 bases and 1 base, there was a span of 6 bases. Per germline, CDR1 MNHNS and CDR2 SASEGT. The CDR3 has 14 amino acids.

Here the CDR3 reads CASRTGTNTGELFF. In DNA form, the CDR3 reads TGTGCCAGCAGAACCGGGACGAACACCGGGGAGCTGTTTTTT. The chain uses TRBV6-5 and TRBJ2-2; tentatively, D is TRBD2 (5 bases). The V and J ends lost 6 bases and 0 bases respectively, with 8 bases between them. This CDR3 spans 14 amino acids. From germline, CDR1 is MNHEY and CDR2 SVGAGI.

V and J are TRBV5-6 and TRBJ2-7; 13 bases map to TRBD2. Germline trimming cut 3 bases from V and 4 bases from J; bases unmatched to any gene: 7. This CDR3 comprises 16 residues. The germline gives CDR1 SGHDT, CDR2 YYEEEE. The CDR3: CASSSGLAGIFYEQYF. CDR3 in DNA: TGTGCCAGCAGCTCGGGACTAGCGGGAATCTTTTACGAGCAGTACTTC.

CDR3 amino acids: CASVGREQYF. In nucleotides, the CDR3 is TGTGCCAGTGTGGGGAGGGAGCAGTACTTC. The chain recombines TRBV2 with TRBJ2-7, with a possible D match to TRBD2 (6 bases). From germline, CDR1 is SNHLY and CDR2 FYNNEI. The V gene lost 9 bases and the J gene lost 7 bases, with 10 bases spanning the gap. The CDR3 contains 10 residues. The full variable domain, rest sourced from reference TRBV2 and TRBJ2-7, is EPEVTQTPSHQVTQMGQEVILRCVPISNHLYFYWYRQILGQKVEFLVSFYNNEISEKSEIFDDQFSVERPDGSNFTLKIRSTKLEDSAMYFCASVGREQYFGPGTRLTVT.

The CDR3 is CASSSGLPTDTQYF. CDR3 nucleotide sequence: TGTGCCAGCAGCTCGGGACTACCCACAGATACGCAGTATTTT. The chain has TRBV7-3 and TRBJ2-3, with 7 nucleotides matching TRBD2. V lost 4 bases to trimming and J lost 2 bases; unmatched junction nucleotides: 3. The CDR3 covers 14 residues. Germline CDR1 is SGHTA and CDR2 is FQGTGA.

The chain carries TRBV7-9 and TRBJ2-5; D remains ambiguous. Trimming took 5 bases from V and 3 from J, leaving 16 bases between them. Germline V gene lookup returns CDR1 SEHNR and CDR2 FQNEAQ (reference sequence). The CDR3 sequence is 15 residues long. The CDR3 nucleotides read TGTGCCAGCAGCCCCACCATGAGAATTAAAGAGACCCAGTACTTC. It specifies CASSPTMRIKETQYF.

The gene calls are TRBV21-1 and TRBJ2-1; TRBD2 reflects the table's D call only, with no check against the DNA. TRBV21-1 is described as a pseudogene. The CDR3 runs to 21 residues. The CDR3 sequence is CASQDSEGGSGKKSSYNEQFF. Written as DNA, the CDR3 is TGTGCCAGCCAAGACTCCGAAGGGGGTAGCGGGAAGAAAAGCTCCTACAATGAGCAGTTCTTC.

The CDR3 spells CATGGGPNNEQFF. For the CDR3, the DNA is TGTGCCACGGGGGGGGGTCCCAACAATGAGCAGTTCTTC. The chain uses TRBV6-1 and TRBJ2-1; 8 bases are shared with TRBD2. The CDR3 contains 13 residues. V was pared by 10 bases and J by 5 bases, with 7 bases of the junction left unmatched. Germline assignment: CDR1 MNHNS and CDR2 SASEGT.

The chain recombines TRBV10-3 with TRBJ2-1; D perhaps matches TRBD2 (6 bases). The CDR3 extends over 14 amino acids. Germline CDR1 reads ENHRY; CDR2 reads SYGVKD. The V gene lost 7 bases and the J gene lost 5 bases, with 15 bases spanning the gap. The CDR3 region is CAINWGTAHNEQFF. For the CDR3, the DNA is TGTGCCATCAACTGGGGGACTGCGCACAATGAGCAGTTCTTC.

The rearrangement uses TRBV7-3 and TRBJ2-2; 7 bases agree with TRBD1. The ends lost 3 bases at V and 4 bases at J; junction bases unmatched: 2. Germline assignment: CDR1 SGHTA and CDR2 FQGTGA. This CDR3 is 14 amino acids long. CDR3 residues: CASSFTGVTGELFF. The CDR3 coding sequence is TGTGCCAGCAGCTTTACAGGGGTCACCGGGGAGCTGTTTTTT.

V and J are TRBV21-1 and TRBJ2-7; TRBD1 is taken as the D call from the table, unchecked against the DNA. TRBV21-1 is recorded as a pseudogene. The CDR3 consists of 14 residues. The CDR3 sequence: CASSKFPFGRARFF. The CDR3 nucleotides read TGTGCCAGCAGCAAATTCCCCTTTGGCAGGGCCCGTTTTTTC.

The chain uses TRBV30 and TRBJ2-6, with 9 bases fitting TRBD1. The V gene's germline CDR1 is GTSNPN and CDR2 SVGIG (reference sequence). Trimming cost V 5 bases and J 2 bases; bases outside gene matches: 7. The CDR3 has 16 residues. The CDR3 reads CAWVDRGATGANVLTF. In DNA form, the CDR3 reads TGTGCCTGGGTCGACAGGGGGGCCACTGGGGCCAACGTCCTGACTTTC. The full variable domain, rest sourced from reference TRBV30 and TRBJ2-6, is SQTIHQWPATLVQPVGSPLSLECTVEGTSNPNLYWYRQAAGRGLQLLFYSVGIGQISSEVPQNLSASRPQDRQFILSSKKLLLSDSGFYLCAWVDRGATGANVLTFGAGSRLTVL.

In DNA form, the CDR3 reads TGTGCCTGGAGTGGAGACAGGGGTTGGGAGACCCAGTACTTC. It encodes CAWSGDRGWETQYF. The chain has TRBV30 and TRBJ2-5, with 8 bases aligning to TRBD1. CDR3 size: 14 residues. J lost 5 bases, V lost 1 base, and 6 bases had no gene match. Per germline, CDR1 GTSNPN and CDR2 SVGIG (reference sequence).